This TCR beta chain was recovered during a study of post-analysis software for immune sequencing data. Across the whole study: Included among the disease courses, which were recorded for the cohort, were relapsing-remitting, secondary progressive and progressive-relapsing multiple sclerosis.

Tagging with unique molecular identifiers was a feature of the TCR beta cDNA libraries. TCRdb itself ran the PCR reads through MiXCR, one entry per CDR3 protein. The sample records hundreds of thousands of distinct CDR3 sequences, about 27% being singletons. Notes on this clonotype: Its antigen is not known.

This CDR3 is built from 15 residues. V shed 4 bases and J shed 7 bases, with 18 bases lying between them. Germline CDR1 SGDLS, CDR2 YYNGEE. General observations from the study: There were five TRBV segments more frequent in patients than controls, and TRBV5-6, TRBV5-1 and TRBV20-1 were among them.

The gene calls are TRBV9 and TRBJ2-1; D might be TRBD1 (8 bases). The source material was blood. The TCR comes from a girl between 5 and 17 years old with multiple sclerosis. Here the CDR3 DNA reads TGTGCCAGCAGCCTGGACGGGAGGACAGGGAATGAGCAGTTCTTC. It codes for CASSLDGRTGNEQFF.